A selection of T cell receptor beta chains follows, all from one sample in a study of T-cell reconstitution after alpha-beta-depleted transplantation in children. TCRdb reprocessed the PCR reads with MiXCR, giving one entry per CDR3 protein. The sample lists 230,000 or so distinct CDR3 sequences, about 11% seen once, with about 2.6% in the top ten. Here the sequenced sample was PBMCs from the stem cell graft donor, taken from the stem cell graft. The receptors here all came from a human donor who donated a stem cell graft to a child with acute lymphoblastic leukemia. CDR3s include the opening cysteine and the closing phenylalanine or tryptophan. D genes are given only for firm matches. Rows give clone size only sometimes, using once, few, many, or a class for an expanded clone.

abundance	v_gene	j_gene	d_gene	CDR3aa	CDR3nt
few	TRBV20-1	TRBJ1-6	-	CSARDKAHYSPLHF	TGCAGTGCTAGAGATAAGGCACACTATTCACCCCTCCACTTT
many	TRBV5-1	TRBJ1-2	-	CASSLDTGWYGYTF	TGCGCCAGCAGCTTGGATACGGGTTGGTATGGCTACACCTTC
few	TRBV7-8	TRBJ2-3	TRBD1	CASSPRDRVIDTQYF	TGTGCCAGCAGCCCCCGGGACAGGGTAATAGATACGCAGTATTTT
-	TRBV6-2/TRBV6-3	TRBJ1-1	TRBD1	CASNRDSQAFF	TGTGCCAGCAACAGGGACAGCCAAGCTTTCTTT
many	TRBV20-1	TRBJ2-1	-	CSALRTDEQFF	TGCAGTGCCCTTCGGACGGATGAGCAGTTCTTC
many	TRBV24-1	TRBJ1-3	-	CATSEAGNTIYF	TGTGCCACCAGCGAGGCTGGAAACACCATATATTTT
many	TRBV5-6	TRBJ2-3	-	CASSLQDKGRTQYF	TGTGCCAGCAGCTTGCAGGACAAAGGTCGCACGCAGTATTTT
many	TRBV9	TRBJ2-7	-	CASSVEGAGYEQYF	TGTGCCAGCAGCGTAGAGGGAGCTGGCTACGAGCAGTACTTC
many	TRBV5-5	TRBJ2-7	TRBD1	CASSYTGTGRSRYF	TGTGCCAGCAGTTACACCGGGACAGGGAGGTCTCGGTACTTC
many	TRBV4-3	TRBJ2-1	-	CASSQGVGGPQFF	TGCGCCAGCAGCCAAGGTGTCGGGGGGCCGCAGTTCTTC
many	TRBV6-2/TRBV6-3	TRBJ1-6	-	CASSYSSSNSPLHF	TGTGCCAGCAGTTACTCTTCAAGTAATTCACCCCTCCACTTT
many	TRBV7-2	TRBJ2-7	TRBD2	CASSFRGTSGYLEYEQYF	TGTGCCAGCAGCTTTAGGGGGACTAGCGGCTACCTAGAATACGAGCAGTACTTC
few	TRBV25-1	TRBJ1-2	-	CASSERSGVGYTF	TGTGCCAGCAGTGAACGGTCAGGGGTTGGCTACACCTTC
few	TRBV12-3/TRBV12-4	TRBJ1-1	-	CASSFAPYRLNTEAFF	TGTGCCAGCAGTTTTGCGCCTTACAGGCTGAACACTGAAGCTTTCTTT
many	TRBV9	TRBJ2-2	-	CASSVDHRANTGELFF	TGTGCCAGCAGCGTTGATCACAGGGCGAACACCGGGGAGCTGTTTTTT
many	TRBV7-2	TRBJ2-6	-	CASSGRSGANVLTF	TGTGCCAGCAGCGGAAGAAGTGGGGCCAACGTCCTGACTTTC
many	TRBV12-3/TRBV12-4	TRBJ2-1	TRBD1	CASSSSRTGDHYNEQFF	TGTGCCAGCAGTTCATCGAGGACAGGGGACCATTACAATGAGCAGTTCTTC
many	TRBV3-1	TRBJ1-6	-	CASRTSAVSPLHF	TGTGCCAGCAGAACCTCCGCTGTTTCACCCCTCCACTTT
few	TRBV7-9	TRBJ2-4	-	CASNRDIENIQYF	TGTGCCAGCAACCGGGACATAGAAAACATTCAGTACTTC
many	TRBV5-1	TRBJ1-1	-	CASSITGRTEAFF	TGCGCCAGCAGCATAACAGGGCGCACTGAAGCTTTCTTT
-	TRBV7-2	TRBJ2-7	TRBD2	CASSLLGGAYEQYF	TGTGCCAGCAGCCTGCTGGGGGGGGCCTACGAGCAGTACTTC
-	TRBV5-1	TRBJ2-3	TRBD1	CASSYRDRHTDTQYF	TGCGCCAGCAGCTACCGGGACAGACACACAGATACGCAGTATTTT
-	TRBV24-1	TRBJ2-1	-	CATSDLLHSADYNEQFF	TGTGCCACCAGTGATTTGCTACACTCGGCAGACTACAATGAGCAGTTCTTC
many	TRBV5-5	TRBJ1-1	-	CASSLTQYTEAFF	TGTGCCAGCAGCTTAACACAATACACTGAAGCTTTCTTT
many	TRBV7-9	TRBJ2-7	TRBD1	CASTPGNRGPTYEQYF	TGTGCCAGCACCCCCGGGAACAGGGGACCAACCTACGAGCAGTACTTC
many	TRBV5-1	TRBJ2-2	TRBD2	CASRNSGVNTGELFF	TGCGCCAGCAGAAATAGCGGGGTCAACACCGGGGAGCTGTTTTTT
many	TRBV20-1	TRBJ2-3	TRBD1	CSAEPGQGAPKDTQYF	TGCAGTGCGGAACCGGGACAGGGGGCGCCGAAAGATACGCAGTATTTT
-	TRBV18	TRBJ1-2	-	CASSPPQGYGYTF	TGTGCCAGCTCACCACCACAAGGCTATGGCTACACCTTC
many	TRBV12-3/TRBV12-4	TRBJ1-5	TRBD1	CASSPQTGLNQPQHF	TGTGCCAGCAGTCCCCAGACAGGGCTCAATCAGCCCCAGCATTTT
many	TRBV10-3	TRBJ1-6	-	CAISESTDRNSPLHF	TGTGCCATCAGTGAGTCGACGGATAGAAATTCACCCCTCCACTTT
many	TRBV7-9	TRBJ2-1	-	CASSLSVGPIYNEQFF	TGTGCCAGCAGCTTAAGCGTTGGACCCATTTACAATGAGCAGTTCTTC
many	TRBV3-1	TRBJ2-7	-	CASSQDRGRITLGYEQYF	TGTGCCAGCAGCCAAGATAGAGGGCGGATCACCTTAGGGTACGAGCAGTACTTC
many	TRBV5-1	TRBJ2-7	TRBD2	CASKISGASSYEQYF	TGCGCCAGCAAAATAAGCGGGGCGTCCTCCTACGAGCAGTACTTC
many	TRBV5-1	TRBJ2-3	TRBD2	CASSLMAGVGTDTQYF	TGCGCCAGCAGCTTGATGGCGGGAGTTGGCACAGATACGCAGTATTTT
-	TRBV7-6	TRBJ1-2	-	CASSQGESPNYGYTF	TGTGCCAGCTCCCAGGGCGAATCTCCAAACTATGGCTACACCTTC
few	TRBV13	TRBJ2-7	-	CASSQTTGTAAHEQYF	TGTGCCAGCAGCCAGACCACAGGCACGGCCGCCCACGAGCAGTACTTC
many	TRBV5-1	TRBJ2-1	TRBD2	CASSLAKAGAEQFF	TGCGCCAGCAGCTTGGCCAAAGCGGGAGCTGAGCAGTTCTTC